A selection of T cell receptor beta chains follows, all from one sample in a study of cytomegalovirus exposure and HLA in healthy donors. Sequenced by immunoSEQ multiplex PCR; TCRdb stores in-frame clones only, minus some. The table includes 85,000 to 130,000 clones, about 70% detected once. Material: PBMCs. Source of these receptors: a woman aged 50 to 60 in good health and CMV-seropositive. Both conserved end residues are trimmed from each CDR3. Fields, in order: V gene, J gene, CDR3 protein.

>TRBV6-1|TRBJ1-2
ASRWGQSYGYT
>TRBV6-6|TRBJ2-3
ASSYGTSGTDTQY
>TRBV5-1|TRBJ2-5
ASTGTGKETQY
>TRBV19|TRBJ2-3
ASSISGVNTDTQY
>TRBV6-6|TRBJ2-1
ASRNSGSSYNEQF
>TRBV30|TRBJ1-2
AWASTGNSRGYT
>TRBV27|TRBJ1-2
ASSLAVTYGYT
>TRBV13|TRBJ2-7
ASSHGQGYEQY
>TRBV27|TRBJ2-7
ASRRSPLKASEQY
>TRBV28|TRBJ2-2
ASSLWATGELF
>TRBV5-1|TRBJ1-6
ASSLRPGDSSPLH
>TRBV7-9|TRBJ2-5
ASSFSGAETQY
>TRBV9|TRBJ2-7
ASSLAAGALYEQY
>TRBV7-9|TRBJ1-2
ASNPMGGTNYGYT
>TRBV2|TRBJ2-1
ASSTKRGGAYNEQF
>TRBV28|TRBJ2-7
ASATDGVAGGVEEQY
>TRBV7-2|TRBJ2-4
ASSPQGSEDIQY
>TRBV5-6|TRBJ1-4
ASSLGRNEKLF
>TRBV29-1|TRBJ1-2
SVDRGLYGYT
>TRBV11-1|TRBJ2-7
ASSEPGQAYEQY
>TRBV21-1|TRBJ1-2
ASSKGCKRGRGTDYGYT
>TRBV28|TRBJ1-4
ASSTSGTANEKLF
>TRBV18|TRBJ1-6
ASSLTGLGNSPLH
>TRBV30|TRBJ1-6
AWSPAGDSPLH
>TRBV5-4|TRBJ2-7
ASSLGSGNSYEQY
>TRBV2|TRBJ1-6
ASRLSSYNSPLH
>TRBV5-6|TRBJ1-3
ASSLADSGNTIY
>TRBV4-3|TRBJ1-3
ASSLMTGAISGNTIY
>TRBV11-2|TRBJ2-7
ASSRTGVLGSYEQY
>TRBV7-8|TRBJ2-2
ASSTVLGSANTGELF
>TRBV7-3|TRBJ2-3
ASSSTGLDITDTQY
>TRBV19|TRBJ2-7
ASRGQGYEQY
>TRBV28|TRBJ1-1
ASRQAGGAF
>TRBV28|TRBJ2-7
ASSLKYEQY
>TRBV29-1|TRBJ1-6
SVRLGQETSPLH
>TRBV6-6|TRBJ1-2
ASSGGSRVGGYT
>TRBV7-6|TRBJ2-5
ASSALQGEGETQY
>TRBV5-1|TRBJ1-1
ASSTSTGLNTEAF
>TRBV19|TRBJ1-2
ASSIVAEAGYGYT
>TRBV7-2|TRBJ1-2
ASSPDRDYGYT
>TRBV5-1|TRBJ1-1
ASSRGEGIAEAF
>TRBV6-1|TRBJ2-7
ASSPDSSYEQY
>TRBV10-3|TRBJ1-4
AISDPGTGQLTPTNEKLF
>TRBV10-3|TRBJ1-1
AISATGENTEAF
>TRBV28|TRBJ2-5
ASSPRQGRETQY
>TRBV6-5|TRBJ1-1
ASSYSMGDEAF
>TRBV6-5|TRBJ2-4
ASSYPGDKNIQY
>TRBV7-2|TRBJ2-7
ASSLEGALTYEQY
>TRBV30|TRBJ2-1
AWAAGGAGNEQF